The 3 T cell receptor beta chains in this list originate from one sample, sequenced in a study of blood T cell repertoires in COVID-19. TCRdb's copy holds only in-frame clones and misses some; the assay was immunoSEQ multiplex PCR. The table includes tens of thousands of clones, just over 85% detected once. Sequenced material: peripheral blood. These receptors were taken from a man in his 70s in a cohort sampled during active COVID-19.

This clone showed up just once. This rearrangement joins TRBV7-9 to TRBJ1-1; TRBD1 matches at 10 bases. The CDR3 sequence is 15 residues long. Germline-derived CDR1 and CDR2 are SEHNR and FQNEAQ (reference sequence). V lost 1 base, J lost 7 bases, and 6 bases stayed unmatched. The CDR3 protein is CASSLVGTGVGEAFF. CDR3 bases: TGTGCCAGCAGCTTAGTGGGGACAGGGGTTGGTGAAGCTTTCTTT.

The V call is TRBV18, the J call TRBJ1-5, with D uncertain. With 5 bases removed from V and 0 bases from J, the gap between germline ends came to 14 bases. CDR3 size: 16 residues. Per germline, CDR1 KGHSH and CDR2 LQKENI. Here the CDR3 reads CASSTTRGGSNQPQHF. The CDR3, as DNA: TGTGCCAGCTCAACCACACGGGGAGGTAGCAATCAGCCCCAGCATTTT.

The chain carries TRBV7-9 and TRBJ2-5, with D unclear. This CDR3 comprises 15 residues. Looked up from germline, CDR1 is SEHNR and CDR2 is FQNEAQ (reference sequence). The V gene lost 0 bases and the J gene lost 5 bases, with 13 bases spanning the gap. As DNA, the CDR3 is TGTGCCAGCAGCTTAGCGAGTACGAATAGCGAGACCCAGTACTTC. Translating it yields CASSLASTNSETQYF.